This T cell receptor (beta chain) is from a study of T cell responses to AZD1222 COVID-19 vaccine. This table comes from immunoSEQ multiplex PCR, and its TCRdb copy is limited to in-frame clones, with some not included. This sample yields roughly 140,000 clones, of which 90% are seen a single time; roughly 3.2% belongs to the top ten. The source is an adult in good health. This material consisted of peripheral blood, taken on day 0 of AZD1222 vaccination.

The DNA for the CDR3 is TGTGCCAGCGGCGGACAGGGTAGCCCTGAAGCTTTCTTT. Encoded protein: CASGGQGSPEAFF. The chain uses TRBV6-5 and TRBJ1-1; 8 bases are shared with TRBD1. After removal of 8 bases from V and 6 bases from J, the junction contained 8 bases not matched to a gene. The CDR3 length is 13 residues. The V gene's germline CDR1 is MNHEY and CDR2 SVGAGI.